This T cell receptor (beta chain) was recovered during a study of CD8+ T cells in alopecia areata (dated by TCRdb to 2017 to 2018). About the full investigation: The treated patients took part in an open-label pilot trial in which moderate-to-severe alopecia areata was treated with oral tofacitinib at 5 to 10 mg twice daily. Tofacitinib was administered for 6 to 18 months, and 6 months of follow-up off drug were then conducted to assess delayed response and recurrence. The SALT score, which quantifies the percentage of affected scalp surface area, was used to measure disease severity in treated patients. The study used high-throughput TCRbeta sequencing to examine T cell clonal expansion in alopecia areata, in both the C3H/HeJ mouse model and human patients. On the human side, TCRbeta sequencing was run on scalp tissue and on sorted CD4+ and CD8+ peripheral blood T cells from healthy controls and from alopecia areata patients with either patchy or totalis/universalis disease. Tofacitinib-treated patients had biopsies at baseline and at 4 and 24 weeks of treatment, with a later scalp biopsy in several patients. Scalp clonality was compared among normal scalp (n=4), patchy alopecia areata scalp (n=8), and alopecia totalis/universalis scalp (n=8). The RNA source kit depended on sample type: the PAXgene miRNA kit for fixed scalp, the miRNeasy kit for PBMCs, and the RNeasy kit for mouse skin. TCRbeta CDR3 regions were amplified by immunoSEQ multiplex PCR using 35 Vbeta forward and 13 Jbeta reverse primers.

A single count supports this clone. Its antigen is currently not known. No much larger clone exists at a distance of one base, and base qualities are not known. The cysteine opens and the phenylalanine closes a CDR3 of 14 amino acids. The kept DNA is CDR3 alone, 42 bases in frame from the first base. CDR1 SGHTA and CDR2 FQGNSA are derived from the germline V gene. The V end loses 7 bases and the J end loses 0 bases, and a stretch of 12 bases separates them. Reading the label with the study, this specimen's treatment or condition is: oral pan-JAK inhibitor, 5-10 mg twice daily. Lesional scalp punch biopsies and peripheral blood were obtained from alopecia areata patients. PBMCs were isolated by density centrifugation and stained for CD3, CD4 and CD8, and CD4+ and CD8+ T cells were sorted on a FACSAria. Study-wide conclusions, independent of this receptor: Higher clonality and more expanded CD8+ clones were observed in lesional scalp than in normal scalp, particularly in alopecia totalis/universalis, a finding suggestive of antigenic drive. Scalp clonality and the number of expanded CD8+ clones among the top 100 scalp clones were significantly decreased by tofacitinib. TCR sequences shared between patients were less clear than in mice, possibly partly because of HLA diversity in the patient population. During tofacitinib treatment, many expanded lesional clones stuck around in both scalp and blood, and this persistence may partly explain why relapse happens after treatment is stopped. Because the treated cohort was small and had just a single nonresponder, larger studies are needed to establish links between baseline CD8+ expansion and response. Unlike mouse skin, where gammadelta T cells dominate, normal human skin contains resident alphabeta T cells that get sequenced too, which complicates analysis of the scalp TCR repertoire.

Library preparation used the immunoSEQ multiplex PCR assay. RNA was extracted from all samples and reverse transcribed into cDNA as template for TCR sequencing. SuperScript III was used for first-strand cDNA synthesis, primed with a 2:1 mix of oligo-dT and random hexamers. A synthetic immune receptor repertoire was used to measure amplification bias, and any remaining bias was corrected computationally. The authors' analysis ran thus. Raw reads were preprocessed to remove errors, and CDR3 was defined according to IMGT conventions as the region from the conserved cysteine to phenylalanine. Clonality was computed as 1 minus the Shannon entropy, with the entropy normalized by log2 of the number of productive unique TCRs. Whether each scalp clone was CD4 or CD8 was inferred by checking scalp TCRbeta sequences against the CD4 and CD8 repertoires from sorted blood. TCRdb carries this immuneACCESS record with in-frame sequences only. Its versions omit some clonotypes, under half of them owing to an unresolved V gene in the studies checked, with the rest unexplained. That table gives V, J and clone size, and the DNA gave D and trimming. This sample comprises 160,000 or so clones, approximately 52% of them detected only once. The top ten constitute approximately 16% of the sample.

This TCR came from a human donor with alopecia areata. Sequencing was performed on CD4+ T cells sorted from blood, taken at week 56, from a patient treated with tofacitinib. This sequence uses TRBV7-2 and TRBJ1-1; the D gene is not confidently resolved. This receptor carries the CDR3 CASKKNSMNTEAFF. The DNA sequence reads TGTGCCAGCAAAAAAAATTCGATGAACACTGAAGCTTTCTTT.